The 20 T cell receptor beta chains listed next were all sequenced from one sample in a study of T cells in Graves' hyperthyroidism and ophthalmopathy. RNA transcripts provided the source from which TCR beta CDR3 regions were amplified. HTBI primers were employed in a first-round RT-PCR of the TCR CDR3. Via MiXCR, TCRdb re-called the multiplex PCR reads, giving one row per CDR3 protein. The table records roughly 180,000 distinct CDR3 sequences, about 15% of them present only once. Sequencing was performed on blood. The receptors were sampled from a woman between 45 and 60 years old with Graves' hyperthyroidism.

This chain uses TRBV12-3 or TRBV12-4 with TRBJ2-7, with 8 bases aligning to TRBD2. The CDR3 is made up of 15 amino acids. Trimming at V came to 2 bases and at J to 3 bases, leaving 6 bases not matched to a gene. The CDR3 DNA reads as TGTGCCAGCAGTTTATTAACGGGAGGGTTCTACGAGCAGTACTTC. This translates into CASSLLTGGFYEQYF.

This clonotype showed up many times. This chain uses TRBV28 with TRBJ1-5; the D is unclear. The CDR3 runs to 16 residues. The ends were cut back, 5 bases at V and 1 base at J, with 15 bases in the middle. Germline assignment: CDR1 MDHEN and CDR2 SYDVKM. The CDR3 DNA sequence: TGTGCCAGCAGTGCCCCCCCTTCGGTAAGCAATCAGCCCCAGCATTTT. Residues: CASSAPPSVSNQPQHF.

This clonotype showed up many times. The V and J genes are TRBV9 and TRBJ2-1, with 7 bases lining up with TRBD1. CDR1 is SGDLS and CDR2 is YYNGEE in the germline V gene. With V trimmed by 0 bases and J by 2 bases, 2 bases remained unmatched. The CDR3 has 15 amino acids. The CDR3 loop is CASSVEGQTYNEQFF. Here the CDR3 DNA reads TGTGCCAGCAGCGTAGAGGGACAGACCTACAATGAGCAGTTCTTC.

The sample holds many counts of this clonotype. The chain combines TRBV19 with TRBJ2-2; no clear D gene. There are 14 residues in the CDR3. V was cut by 6 bases and J by 2 bases, with 10 bases left in between. In germline, CDR1 is LNHDA, CDR2 SQIVND (reference sequence). The CDR3 sequence is CASSAGPNTGELFF. CDR3 sequence (DNA): TGTGCCAGTAGCGCCGGACCTAACACCGGGGAGCTGTTTTTT.

The sample holds many counts of this clonotype. This sequence joins TRBV13 and TRBJ2-4; 10 bases agree with TRBD1. CDR1 and CDR2 from the germline V gene are PRHDT and FYEKMQ (reference sequence). V trimming: 6 bases; J trimming: 6 bases; junction bases outside the gene matches: 5. The CDR3 extends over 14 amino acids. CDR3 coding DNA: TGTGCCAGCAGTAGGGGACAGGGGTTAAACATTCAGTACTTC. This codes for CASSRGQGLNIQYF.

This clonotype was counted ten times or more. The chain couples TRBV28 to TRBJ1-6, with 8 bases identical to TRBD1. The germline V gene has CDR1 MDHEN and CDR2 SYDVKM. V shed 5 bases and J 14 bases; nucleotides not matched to a gene: 5. The CDR3 covers 12 residues. In nucleotides, the CDR3 is TGTGCCAGCAGTACGACAGGGGATACCCTCCACTTT. It is translated as CASSTTGDTLHF. Drawing the rest from reference TRBV28 and TRBJ1-6, the complete variable domain is DVKVTQSSRYLVKRTGEKVFLECVQDMDHENMFWYRQDPGLGLRLIYFSYDVKMKEKGDIPEGYSVSREKKERFSLILESASTNQTSMYLCASSTTGDTLHFGNGTRLTVT.

This clonotype was picked up many times. The gene calls are TRBV28 and TRBJ2-1, with 12 bases identical to TRBD2. This CDR3 spans 15 amino acids. The germline V gene has CDR1 MDHEN and CDR2 SYDVKM. With V trimmed by 6 bases and J by 10 bases, 10 bases remained unmatched. DNA of the CDR3: TGTGCCAGCAGGCTCGGGACTAGCGGGTTCGGCGAGCAGTTCTTC. Translation gives CASRLGTSGFGEQFF.

This clonotype was detected many times. This rearrangement joins TRBV3-1 to TRBJ2-2; D is possibly TRBD1 (6 bases). V gave up 4 bases and J gave up 6 bases, with 9 bases separating them. Germline-derived CDR1 and CDR2 are LGHDT and YNNKEL (reference sequence). The CDR3 sequence is 13 residues long. The CDR3 bases are TGTGCCAGCAGCCCGGCAGGGGCCGGGGAGCTGTTTTTT. Its protein product is CASSPAGAGELFF.

This clonotype was seen ten or more times. The chain combines TRBV6-2 or TRBV6-3 with TRBJ2-5; 10 bases line up with TRBD2. Germline-derived CDR1 and CDR2 are MNHEY and SVGEGT. V trimming: 6 bases; J trimming: 2 bases; junction bases outside the gene matches: 3. The CDR3 sequence is 14 residues long. The CDR3 DNA reads as TGTGCCAGCAGACTAGCGGGGAATCAAGAGACCCAGTACTTC. It is translated as CASRLAGNQETQYF.

This clonotype was seen many times. The rearrangement uses TRBV2 and TRBJ2-5, with D tentatively TRBD1 (5 bases). The length of the CDR3 is 14 residues. Germline-derived CDR1 and CDR2 are SNHLY and FYNNEI. V lost 6 bases to trimming and J lost 5 bases, with 16 bases between them. The CDR3 nucleotides are TGTGCCAGCAGGGGGCAAGGGGAATCGGAGACCCAGTACTTC. It translates to CASRGQGESETQYF.

This clonotype has more than one count but fewer than ten. At one end, the junction sequence differs from germline, possibly due to a read error. The chain recombines TRBV6-1 with TRBJ1-3; D is ambiguous. The germline V gene has CDR1 MNHNS and CDR2 SASEGT. CDR3 length: 15 residues. CDR3 in DNA: TGTGCCAGCAGTGAAAGGGTGAGCTCTGAAAACACCATATATTTT. Its protein is CASSERVSSENTIYF.

In this sample, this clonotype turned up many times. The CDR3 coding sequence is TGTGCCAGCAGCTTAGACCAAACTAGCGGGGACACAGATACGCAGTATTTT. Its translation is CASSLDQTSGDTDTQYF. This sequence joins TRBV11-2 and TRBJ2-3; TRBD2 matches at 10 bases. Trimming at V came to 0 bases and at J to 2 bases, leaving 5 bases not matched to a gene. Germline V gene lookup returns CDR1 SGHAT and CDR2 FQNNGV. This CDR3 has 17 amino acids.

This clonotype was recorded many times. The CDR3 sequence is CASSPPDDSRNEKLFF. Here the CDR3 DNA reads TGTGCCAGCTCACCACCGGACGACAGCAGAAATGAAAAACTGTTTTTT. The V and J genes are TRBV18 and TRBJ1-4, with D possibly being TRBD1 (5 bases). The germline CDR1 and CDR2 sequences are KGHSH and LQKENI. Trimming stripped 0 bases from V and 5 bases from J, with 13 bases between. This CDR3 has 16 residues.

The chain carries TRBV24-1 and TRBJ2-5, with D possibly being TRBD1 (6 bases). The CDR3 contains 17 residues. From germline, CDR1 is KGHDR and CDR2 SFDVKD. V lost 4 bases and J 2 bases, leaving 19 bases between the germline ends. CDR3: CATSDATGLSLQETQYF. The CDR3, as DNA: TGTGCCACCAGTGACGCCACAGGGTTGTCGCTACAAGAGACCCAGTACTTC.

This clonotype was found many times. The rearrangement joins TRBV12-3 or TRBV12-4 to TRBJ2-7; 8 bases are a match to TRBD1. J gave up 0 bases and V 5 bases, and 9 bases lay outside the gene matches. The CDR3 spans 16 residues. In nucleotides, the CDR3 is TGTGCCAGCAGTCCCCAGGGGGCCATGAGCTCCTACGAGCAGTACTTC. Its translation is CASSPQGAMSSYEQYF.

This clonotype was detected ten times or more. This rearrangement joins TRBV7-8 to TRBJ1-2; no reliable D call. This CDR3 is 12 amino acids long. Germline CDR1 reads SGHVS; CDR2 reads FQNEAQ. V shed 4 bases and J shed 8 bases, with 11 bases lying between them. CDR3 protein: CASSSGKPGYTF. In DNA, the CDR3 is TGTGCCAGCAGCTCAGGAAAGCCAGGCTACACCTTC.

This rearrangement joins TRBV20-1 to TRBJ2-1; a possible D gene is TRBD2 (6 bases). The CDR3 totals 13 residues. Germline loops: CDR1 DFQATT, CDR2 SNEGSKA (reference sequence). The V end lost 4 bases, the J end lost 4 bases, and 11 bases lay between the germline ends. In nucleotides, the CDR3 is TGCAGTGCTACCCCCGGGGGTTACAATGAGCAGTTCTTC. It is translated as CSATPGGYNEQFF.

This clonotype was seen ten or more times. The V gene is TRBV5-1, the J gene TRBJ2-3, with a possible D match to TRBD2 (6 bases). Trimming left V 4 bases short and J 2 bases short, with 11 bases between. The CDR3 length is 14 residues. CDR1 SGHRS and CDR2 YFSETQ come from the germline V gene. This CDR3 is CASSLRDATDTQYF. CDR3 in DNA: TGCGCCAGCAGCCTGCGGGACGCCACAGATACGCAGTATTTT. Full variable domain (missing parts from reference TRBV5-1 and TRBJ2-3): KAGVTQTPRYLIKTRGQQVTLSCSPISGHRSVSWYQQTPGQGLQFLFEYFSETQRNKGNFPGRFSGRQFSNSRSEMNVSTLELGDSALYLCASSLRDATDTQYFGPGTRLTVL.

In this sample, this clonotype turned up many times. This sequence joins TRBV6-1 and TRBJ2-3, with D unresolved. The CDR3 is made up of 15 amino acids. V was pared by 6 bases and J by 1 base, with 14 bases between. Germline V gives CDR1 MNHNS, CDR2 SASEGT. CDR3 DNA sequence: TGTGCCAGCAGCCCTAGTCCGCTGGGCACAGATACGCAGTATTTT. Translation: CASSPSPLGTDTQYF.

This clonotype was observed at least ten times. The rearrangement joins TRBV6-5 to TRBJ1-2, with unresolved D. V was clipped by 1 base and J by 6 bases, with 12 bases between them. CDR1 is MNHEY, CDR2 SVGAGI, per germline. This CDR3 has 14 residues. In DNA, the CDR3 is TGTGCCAGCAGTTACTACACGGGGAGCGATGGCTACACCTTC. Its protein is CASSYYTGSDGYTF.